These 15 T cell receptor beta chains were sequenced from one sample in a study of T cells in Graves' hyperthyroidism and ophthalmopathy. Researchers took RNA transcripts and amplified the TCR beta CDR3 regions from them. HTBI primers were the set used in a first-round RT-PCR of the TCR CDR3. TCRdb redid the calling of the multiplex PCR reads with MiXCR, one entry per CDR3 protein. The sample records roughly 740,000 distinct CDR3 sequences, 15% to 20% being singletons. The source material was blood. These receptors all stem from a man younger than 35 with Graves' hyperthyroidism.

CDR3 region: CASTRLAVSTDTQYF. As DNA, the CDR3 is TGTGCCAGCACAAGACTAGCGGTTAGCACAGATACGCAGTATTTT. V usage is TRBV27 and J usage is TRBJ2-3; the match to TRBD2 covers 9 bases. CDR1 and CDR2 (germline): MNHEY, SMNVEV (reference sequence). CDR3 length equals 15 residues. V was pared by 7 bases and J by 0 bases, with 5 bases of the junction left unmatched.

In its sample, this clonotype was seen a few times. The chain employs TRBV6-1 and TRBJ2-7; unclear D gene. The CDR3 contains 13 residues. CDR1 and CDR2 (germline): MNHNS, SASEGT. The germline V and J ends were trimmed by 8 bases and 3 bases, with 14 bases remaining between them. CDR3 bases: TGTGCCAGCCGCGGACGGAATATCTACGAGCAGTACTTC. Translation gives CASRGRNIYEQYF.

This clonotype occurred a few times. This CDR3 is CASSQKVGYEQYF. For the CDR3, the DNA is TGCGCCAGCAGCCAGAAAGTAGGTTACGAGCAGTACTTC. The V call is TRBV4-3, the J call TRBJ2-7, with unresolved D. This CDR3 is built from 13 residues. Germline V gene data show CDR1 as LGHNA and CDR2 as YSLEER. V dropped 3 bases and J dropped 4 bases, with 10 bases sitting between them.

This clonotype was counted at least ten times. The chain links TRBV5-1 to TRBJ2-3; TRBD1 aligns across 11 bases. Per the germline V gene, CDR1 is SGHRS and CDR2 is YFSETQ. With 0 bases clipped from V and 5 bases from J, the junction kept 5 bases outside the gene matches. This CDR3 is 16 amino acids long. CDR3 loop: CASSLARDRGRDTQYF. Here the CDR3 DNA reads TGCGCCAGCAGCTTGGCCAGGGACAGGGGGAGAGATACGCAGTATTTT.

This clonotype came up a few times. The chain uses TRBV4-1 and TRBJ1-5; D gene uncertain. The germline CDR1 and CDR2 sequences are MGHRA and YSYEKL. This CDR3 contains 15 residues. Trimming took off 4 bases at V and 0 bases at J, with 10 bases between the two ends. CDR3: CASSRTEYSNQPQHF. The CDR3 nucleotides are TGCGCCAGCAGCCGGACTGAGTATAGCAATCAGCCCCAGCATTTT.

This clonotype was picked up a small number of times. J is TRBJ2-3 and V is TRBV10-3; a possible D gene is TRBD2 (5 bases). The ends were cut back, 4 bases at V and 3 bases at J, with 17 bases in the middle. The germline V gene encodes CDR1 ENHRY and CDR2 SYGVKD. The CDR3 extends over 16 amino acids. CDR3 in amino acids: CAISGLAGWGTDTQYF. In nucleotides, the CDR3 is TGTGCCATCAGTGGTCTCGCGGGTTGGGGAACAGATACGCAGTATTTT.

This clonotype was counted between two and nine times. V gene TRBV19 combines with J gene TRBJ2-6; the D is unclear. This CDR3 contains 15 residues. V was pared by 3 bases and J by 1 base, with 7 bases between. CDR1 and CDR2 (germline): LNHDA, SQIVND (reference sequence). The CDR3 DNA reads as TGTGCCAGTAGTATCTACGGATCTGGGGCCAACGTCCTGACTTTC. Protein sequence: CASSIYGSGANVLTF.

Details on this clonotype: This sequence may be a read error, since a much larger clone differs from it by one base. V gene TRBV12-3 or TRBV12-4 combines with J gene TRBJ2-5; 7 nucleotides agree with TRBD2. CDR3 length: 14 amino acids. CDR3 in amino acids: CVSSGTSREETQYF. In DNA form, the CDR3 reads TGTGTCAGCAGCGGGACCTCCAGGGAGGAGACCCAGTACTTC.

This clonotype was observed at least ten times. The chain recombines TRBV12-3 or TRBV12-4 with TRBJ1-4; D is ambiguous. Trimming shortened V by 4 bases and J by 3 bases, and 9 bases separated the two germline ends. There are 14 residues in the CDR3. The CDR3 sequence: CASSSPVSNEKLFF. The DNA of the CDR3 is TGTGCCAGCAGTTCGCCGGTGTCTAATGAAAAACTGTTTTTT.

This clonotype was seen once. This chain joins TRBV20-1 and TRBJ1-1; D not certain. CDR1 and CDR2 (germline): DFQATT, SNEGSKA (reference sequence). CDR3 length: 13 residues. V lost 4 bases and J lost 0, with 9 bases in between. The CDR3 bases are TGCAGTGCTAACTCGAGGATGAACACTGAAGCTTTCTTT. Residues: CSANSRMNTEAFF.

This clonotype was counted ten times or more. The genes are TRBV20-1 and TRBJ2-3; D possibly corresponds to TRBD2 (6 bases). Deletions cut 5 bases from V and 5 bases from J, with 14 bases between. The CDR3 has 13 residues. Germline V CDR1 and CDR2: DFQATT, SNEGSKA (reference sequence). CDR3 sequence (DNA): TGCAGTGCTGCGGGACCCGCAGGAGATACGCAGTATTTT. Translating it yields CSAAGPAGDTQYF.

This clonotype was seen many times. This CDR3 reads CASSFSVDPNEQYF. For the CDR3, the DNA is TGTGCCAGCAGTTTCTCTGTAGATCCCAACGAGCAGTACTTC. The chain links TRBV28 to TRBJ2-7; D not resolved. V was shortened by 3 bases and J by 5 bases, with 14 bases between the two germline ends. This CDR3 is built from 14 residues. Germline CDR1 is MDHEN and CDR2 is SYDVKM. The full variable domain, with the rest looked up from reference TRBV28 and TRBJ2-7, is DVKVTQSSRYLVKRTGEKVFLECVQDMDHENMFWYRQDPGLGLRLIYFSYDVKMKEKGDIPEGYSVSREKKERFSLILESASTNQTSMYLCASSFSVDPNEQYFGPGTRLTVT.

The J gene is TRBJ2-7, the V gene TRBV20-1; 7 bases are shared with TRBD1. Germline CDR1 and CDR2: DFQATT and SNEGSKA (reference sequence). The CDR3 extends over 12 amino acids. Trimming cost V 5 bases and J 7 bases; bases outside gene matches: 8. Written as DNA, the CDR3 is TGCAGTGCTCTACAGGGGACCCGGGAGCAGTACTTC. This gives the protein CSALQGTREQYF.

The rearrangement links TRBV12-3 or TRBV12-4 to TRBJ2-1, with D possibly called TRBD1 or TRBD2 (5 bases each). The CDR3 runs 16 residues. V lost 5 bases to trimming and J lost 0 bases, with 14 bases between them. The chain's CDR3 is CASSPGTTSSYNEQFF. The CDR3 bases are TGTGCCAGCAGTCCGGGGACCACAAGCTCCTACAATGAGCAGTTCTTC.

This clonotype came up a few times. This chain uses TRBV30 with TRBJ1-3; tentative D call: TRBD1 (6 bases). CDR1 is GTSNPN and CDR2 is SVGIG in the germline V gene (reference sequence). V lost 4 bases and J lost 9, with 16 bases in between. The CDR3 has 13 amino acids. Written as DNA, the CDR3 is TGTGCCTGGACCCAGGGGTGGAGTTTCACCATATATTTT. Translated: CAWTQGWSFTIYF.